These 30 T cell receptor beta chains originate from one sample sequenced in a study of T cells in Graves' hyperthyroidism and ophthalmopathy. Amplified regions were TCR beta CDR3 sequences from RNA transcripts. First-round RT-PCR with HTBI primers amplified the TCR CDR3 region. TCRdb passed the multiplex PCR reads through MiXCR, listing each CDR3 protein once. The sample has 300,000 to 450,000 distinct CDR3 sequences; 13% are singletons. Sequences were obtained from blood. The receptor set was obtained from a woman between 18 and 29 years old with Graves' hyperthyroidism.

This clonotype was counted at least ten times. This rearrangement joins TRBV20-1 to TRBJ2-5; D may be TRBD1 (5 bases). Deletions cut 8 bases from V and 5 bases from J, with 18 bases between. The germline CDR1 and CDR2 sequences are DFQATT and SNEGSKA (reference sequence). The CDR3 sequence is 13 residues long. CDR3 nucleotides: TGCAGTCCATGGCCAGGGCAAACGGAGACCCAGTACTTC. This translates into CSPWPGQTETQYF.

The chain recombines TRBV28 with TRBJ1-5, with 10 bases that match TRBD1. J lost 3 bases, V lost 7 bases, and 6 bases had no gene match. In germline, CDR1 is MDHEN, CDR2 SYDVKM. This CDR3 comprises 15 residues. The CDR3: CASTGQGVPNQPQHF. The DNA for the CDR3 is TGTGCCAGCACAGGACAGGGGGTTCCCAATCAGCCCCAGCATTTT.

The chain carries TRBV6-1 and TRBJ2-7; D possibly corresponds to TRBD1 (5 bases). Per germline, CDR1 MNHNS and CDR2 SASEGT. This CDR3 comprises 13 residues. Trimming took 7 bases from V and 0 from J, leaving 10 bases between them. CDR3 in DNA: TGTGCCAGCAAAGCTAGGGGCTCCTACGAGCAGTACTTC. Translating gives CASKARGSYEQYF.

This clonotype has a count of ten or more. The chain employs TRBV27 and TRBJ2-3, with a possible D match to TRBD2 (6 bases). The CDR3 length is 13 residues. Trimming took 0 bases from V and 11 from J, leaving 12 bases between them. Germline CDR1 MNHEY, CDR2 SMNVEV (reference sequence). The CDR3: CASSLSIPEGQYF. DNA of the CDR3: TGTGCCAGCAGTTTATCGATCCCGGAGGGGCAGTATTTT.

Concerning this clonotype: A read error may be the cause here, since a much bigger clone is one base away. CDR3 sequence reads: CASSSEAVVRNNSPLHF. The CDR3, as DNA: TGTGCCAGCAGCTCAGAGGCAGTTGTTCGGAATAATTCACCCCTCCACTTT. The chain has TRBV7-9 and TRBJ1-6; D is undetermined. Per germline, CDR1 SEHNR and CDR2 FQNEAQ (reference sequence). Trimming took 4 bases from V and 5 from J, leaving 18 bases between them. The CDR3 consists of 17 residues.

The chain couples TRBV5-5 to TRBJ2-5, with D perhaps TRBD2 (7 bases). This CDR3 has 16 amino acids. The V end lost 3 bases, the J end lost 5 bases, and 20 bases lay between the germline ends. Germline loops: CDR1 SGHKS, CDR2 YYEKEE (reference sequence). This CDR3 is CASSSRGGGLPETQYF. CDR3 coding DNA: TGTGCCAGCAGCTCCCGAGGGGGGGGACTTCCGGAGACCCAGTACTTC.

This clonotype showed up many times. This rearrangement joins TRBV28 to TRBJ1-3; D is undetermined. V lost 3 bases and J lost 4, with 4 bases in between. The germline V gene has CDR1 MDHEN and CDR2 SYDVKM. The CDR3 runs 12 residues. The CDR3 sequence is CASSLKGNTIYF. CDR3 DNA: TGTGCCAGCAGTTTGAAAGGAAACACCATATATTTT.

The V and J genes are TRBV27 and TRBJ2-1; 10 bases map to TRBD2. CDR3 length equals 15 residues. After removal of 8 bases from V and 5 bases from J, the junction contained 9 bases not matched to a gene. Looked up from germline, CDR1 is MNHEY and CDR2 is SMNVEV (reference sequence). CDR3 loop: CASRAGTSAHNEQFF. CDR3 bases: TGTGCCAGCCGAGCCGGGACTAGCGCTCACAATGAGCAGTTCTTC.

This clonotype was seen many times. This chain connects TRBV28 to TRBJ1-1, with unresolved D. Trimming took off 3 bases at V and 5 bases at J, with 10 bases between the two ends. Looked up from germline, CDR1 is MDHEN and CDR2 is SYDVKM. The CDR3 totals 13 residues. This CDR3 is CASSLEEVTEAFF. For the CDR3, the DNA is TGTGCCAGCAGTTTGGAGGAGGTGACTGAAGCTTTCTTT. Filled out from reference TRBV28 and TRBJ1-1, the complete variable domain reads DVKVTQSSRYLVKRTGEKVFLECVQDMDHENMFWYRQDPGLGLRLIYFSYDVKMKEKGDIPEGYSVSREKKERFSLILESASTNQTSMYLCASSLEEVTEAFFGQGTRLTVV.

This clonotype appeared many times. The chain recombines TRBV20-1 with TRBJ2-3; the match to TRBD2 covers 8 bases. The CDR3 runs to 19 residues. Germline loops: CDR1 DFQATT, CDR2 SNEGSKA (reference sequence). The junction had 16 bases not matched to a gene; V was cut back by 0 bases and J by 2 bases. CDR3 DNA sequence: TGCAGTGCTAGAGATTGGGGGCGAGTAGCGGGGTCCAACACAGATACGCAGTATTTT. This encodes CSARDWGRVAGSNTDTQYF.

This clonotype came up many times. This chain links TRBV6-1 with TRBJ2-7; TRBD1 aligns across 9 bases. This CDR3 region has 14 residues. The germline CDR1 and CDR2 sequences are MNHNS and SASEGT. J gave up 5 bases and V 11 bases, and 13 bases lay outside the gene matches. As DNA, the CDR3 is TGTGCCGGCGGTACCGGGACAGGGAGTGACGAGCAGTACTTC. Encoded protein: CAGGTGTGSDEQYF.

The CDR3 region has the DNA TGTGCCAGCAGCGCAACCACCCTAACAGTTTTGGGTAATGAAAAACTGTTTTTT. Protein product: CASSATTLTVLGNEKLFF. The chain carries TRBV7-9 and TRBJ1-4, with no clear D. CDR1 is SEHNR and CDR2 is FQNEAQ in the germline V gene (reference sequence). V was trimmed by 5 bases and J by 4 bases, leaving 23 bases between them. There are 18 residues in the CDR3.

In this sample, this clonotype turned up many times. This rearrangement joins TRBV7-3 to TRBJ2-5; the D call may be TRBD1 or TRBD2 (5 bases each). V was cut by 2 bases and J by 6 bases, with 16 bases left in between. The germline gives CDR1 SGHTA, CDR2 FQGTGA. This CDR3 has 15 residues. The CDR3 loop reads CASSLGDGTVQTQYF. The CDR3 DNA follows: TGTGCCAGCAGCTTAGGAGATGGGACGGTGCAGACCCAGTACTTC.

This clonotype has at least ten counts. The DNA of the CDR3 is TGTGCCAGCAGTTTATTGGGCAGGGCCTCTGGAAACACCATATATTTT. Its translation is CASSLLGRASGNTIYF. The V and J genes are TRBV12-3 or TRBV12-4 and TRBJ1-3, with a possible D match to TRBD1 (5 bases). V shed 2 bases and J shed 0 bases, with 11 bases lying between them. The CDR3 runs to 16 residues.

Ten or more counts support this clonotype. The chain recombines TRBV20-1 with TRBJ1-1; TRBD1 agrees at 7 bases. Germline CDR1 DFQATT, CDR2 SNEGSKA (reference sequence). J lost 5 bases, V lost 6 bases, and 6 bases had no gene match. The CDR3 consists of 12 residues. As DNA, the CDR3 is TGCAGTGCGAGACAGGGTGGGACTGAAGCTTTCTTT. The encoded protein is CSARQGGTEAFF.

For this clonotype: A read error may explain this, as a much larger clone is one base away. This chain joins TRBV28 and TRBJ1-1, with D unresolved. V dropped 8 bases and J dropped 4 bases, with 17 bases sitting between them. Germline assignment: CDR1 MDHEN and CDR2 SYDVKM. The CDR3 extends over 14 amino acids. The DNA of the CDR3 is TGTGCCAGCGGTCCCGCGAGACGCCTCACTGAAGCTTTCTTT. Its protein product is CASGPARRLTEAFF.

This chain uses TRBV19 with TRBJ2-3; TRBD1 matches at 7 bases. There are 13 residues in the CDR3. Germline CDR1 is LNHDA and CDR2 is SQIVND (reference sequence). With 6 bases clipped from V and 4 bases from J, the junction kept 4 bases outside the gene matches. This CDR3 is CASRGQPADTQYF. The CDR3 bases are TGTGCCAGTAGGGGACAGCCGGCAGATACGCAGTATTTT.

The chain recombines TRBV7-9 with TRBJ2-5, with 8 nucleotides matching TRBD1. Germline V CDR1 and CDR2: SEHNR, FQNEAQ (reference sequence). Trimming cost V 2 bases and J 1 base; bases outside gene matches: 3. The CDR3 length is 15 residues. CDR3 bases: TGTGCCAGCAGCTTATTGGACAGGGTCCAAGAGACCCAGTACTTC. This encodes CASSLLDRVQETQYF.

This clonotype occurred many times. The rearrangement uses TRBV28 and TRBJ2-3, with 7 positions matching TRBD2. V dropped 8 bases and J dropped 2; count of bases not matched to a gene: 10. In germline, CDR1 is MDHEN, CDR2 SYDVKM. The CDR3 runs 15 residues. The CDR3 protein is CASELRGSYTDTQYF. For the CDR3, the DNA is TGTGCCAGCGAATTGCGCGGGAGCTACACAGATACGCAGTATTTT.

This clonotype was counted ten times or more. This chain uses TRBV19 with TRBJ1-1, with a tentative D call TRBD1 (6 bases). Germline-derived CDR1 and CDR2 are LNHDA and SQIVND (reference sequence). V was pared by 4 bases and J by 4 bases, with 13 bases between. The CDR3 is 14 amino acids. The CDR3 DNA follows: TGTGCCAGTAGTACCTACAGGGTAGGCACTGAAGCTTTCTTT. As protein: CASSTYRVGTEAFF.

This clonotype was counted ten times or more. J is TRBJ2-2 and V is TRBV2; TRBD2 matches 8 bases. Germline V CDR1 and CDR2: SNHLY, FYNNEI. This CDR3 region has 15 residues. V lost 8 bases, J lost 2 bases, and 7 bases stayed unmatched. CDR3 nucleotide sequence: TGTGCCAGCGGGGTAGCGGGAATAAACACCGGGGAGCTGTTTTTT. Protein product: CASGVAGINTGELFF.

V and J are TRBV4-1 and TRBJ2-7, with D possibly matching TRBD1 (6 bases). The V gene's germline CDR1 is MGHRA and CDR2 YSYEKL. The CDR3 is 15 amino acids. The germline V and J ends were trimmed by 1 base and 1 base, with 11 bases remaining between them. The CDR3 sequence is CASSQGSGTSYEQYF. The CDR3 DNA sequence: TGCGCCAGCAGCCAAGGCTCAGGGACATCCTACGAGCAGTACTTC.

Ten or more counts support this clonotype. The genes are TRBV10-3 and TRBJ2-1; 8 bases align to TRBD1. CDR1 is ENHRY and CDR2 is SYGVKD in the germline V gene. Trimming cost V 5 bases and J 7 bases; bases outside gene matches: 13. The CDR3 is 16 residues long. The CDR3 region is CAISRNRGDPGNEQFF. The CDR3 DNA follows: TGTGCCATCAGTAGAAACAGGGGGGATCCTGGTAATGAGCAGTTCTTC.

This clonotype was observed at least ten times. The chain is built from TRBV20-1 and TRBJ2-7; TRBD1 matches 7 bases. CDR1 is DFQATT, CDR2 SNEGSKA, per germline (reference sequence). Germline trimming cut 0 bases from V and 4 bases from J; bases unmatched to any gene: 9. The CDR3 is 15 residues long. The CDR3 nucleotides are TGCAGTGCTAGAGACGGGACAGCCAAAAATTACGAGCAGTACTTC. Its translation: CSARDGTAKNYEQYF.

This clonotype showed up just a few times. V and J are TRBV7-9 and TRBJ1-6; no definite D call. Per germline, CDR1 SEHNR and CDR2 FQNEAQ (reference sequence). This CDR3 spans 16 amino acids. V was trimmed by 8 bases and J by 1 base, leaving 15 bases between them. CDR3 protein: CASVRTWDSYNSPLHF. In DNA form, the CDR3 reads TGTGCCAGCGTAAGGACGTGGGATTCCTATAATTCACCCCTCCACTTT.

This clonotype was seen ten or more times. V usage is TRBV28 and J usage is TRBJ1-2, with D tentatively TRBD1 (6 bases). The CDR3 is made up of 14 amino acids. V dropped 8 bases and J dropped 7 bases, with 20 bases sitting between them. Germline V gene sequence: CDR1 MDHEN, CDR2 SYDVKM. CDR3 nucleotides: TGTGCCAGCTGGCATGGAGGGGGAGGGTTTGGCTACACCTTC. It codes for CASWHGGGGFGYTF.

This clonotype was seen at least ten times. J is TRBJ1-5 and V is TRBV12-3 or TRBV12-4; TRBD1 matches 9 bases. The V gene end was trimmed by 6 bases and the J gene end by 7 bases; junction bases not matched to a gene: 7. This CDR3 contains 14 residues. The CDR3: CASSKGQGRQPQHF. The CDR3 bases are TGTGCCAGCAGCAAGGGACAGGGTCGACAGCCCCAGCATTTT.

This clonotype appeared many times. The chain uses TRBV28 and TRBJ2-7, with no clear D. Germline V gene lookup returns CDR1 MDHEN and CDR2 SYDVKM. This CDR3 is 14 amino acids long. V was clipped by 2 bases and J by 2 bases, with 10 bases between them. In nucleotides, the CDR3 is TGTGCCAGCAGTTTAACACAGCCTCCCTACGAGCAGTACTTC. It specifies CASSLTQPPYEQYF.

This sequence joins TRBV12-3 or TRBV12-4 and TRBJ1-2; tentative D call: TRBD1 (5 bases). This CDR3 contains 13 residues. V dropped 3 bases and J dropped 7 bases, with 12 bases sitting between them. As DNA, the CDR3 is TGTGCCAGCAGTTTGATAGGGGTGGGTGGCTACACCTTC. Protein product: CASSLIGVGGYTF.

In its sample, this clonotype was seen many times. The chain couples TRBV3-1 to TRBJ2-6; D not resolved. The CDR3 totals 16 residues. CDR1 and CDR2 (germline): LGHDT, YNNKEL (reference sequence). Trimming removed 0 bases at V and 1 base at J, with 7 bases between. The CDR3 is CASSQDKGSGANVLTF. The CDR3 DNA follows: TGTGCCAGCAGCCAAGATAAGGGTTCTGGGGCCAACGTCCTGACTTTC.